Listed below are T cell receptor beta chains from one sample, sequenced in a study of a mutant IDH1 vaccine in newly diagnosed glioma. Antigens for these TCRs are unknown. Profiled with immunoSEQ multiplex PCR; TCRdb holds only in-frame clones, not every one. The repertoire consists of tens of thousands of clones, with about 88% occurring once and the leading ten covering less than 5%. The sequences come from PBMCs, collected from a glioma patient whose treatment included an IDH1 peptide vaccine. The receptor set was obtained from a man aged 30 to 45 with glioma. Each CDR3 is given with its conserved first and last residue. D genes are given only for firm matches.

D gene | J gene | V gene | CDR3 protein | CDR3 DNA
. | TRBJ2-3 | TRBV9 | CASSFRLGGPLTDTQYF | TGTGCCAGCAGCTTTAGATTGGGGGGACCTCTCACAGATACGCAGTATTTT
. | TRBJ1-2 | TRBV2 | CASRGRPGQGGYGYTF | TGTGCCAGCAGGGGACGACCCGGGCAGGGAGGGTATGGCTACACCTTC
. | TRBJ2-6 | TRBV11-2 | CASSGPGSSGANVLTF | TGTGCCAGCAGCGGGCCAGGGAGCTCTGGGGCCAACGTCCTGACTTTC
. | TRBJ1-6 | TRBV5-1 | CASSRTVTGDNSPLHF | TGCGCCAGCAGCCGCACCGTGACAGGAGATAATTCACCCCTCCACTTT
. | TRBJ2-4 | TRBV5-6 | CASCAGDRLAKNIQYF | TGTGCCAGCTGCGCAGGGGACCGACTAGCCAAAAACATTCAGTACTTC
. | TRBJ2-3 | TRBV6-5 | CATRTYTDTQYF | TGTGCCACCAGGACCTACACAGATACGCAGTATTTT
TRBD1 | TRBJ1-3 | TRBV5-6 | CASRLRGPGNTIYF | TGTGCCAGCAGACTCAGGGGGCCTGGAAACACCATATATTTT
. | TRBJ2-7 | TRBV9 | CASSVGSWAYEQYF | TGTGCCAGCAGCGTCGGGTCCTGGGCATACGAGCAGTACTTC
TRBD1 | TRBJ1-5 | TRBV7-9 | CASSFLGAGGSQPQHF | TGTGCCAGCAGCTTCCTGGGGGCAGGGGGCAGTCAGCCCCAGCATTTT
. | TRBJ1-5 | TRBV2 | CASSSQGRSQPQHF | TGTGCCAGCAGTTCGCAGGGGAGAAGTCAGCCCCAGCATTTT
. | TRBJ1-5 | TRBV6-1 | CASSDSGGNQPQHF | TGTGCCAGCAGTGACTCAGGGGGCAATCAGCCCCAGCATTTT
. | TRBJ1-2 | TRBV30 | CAWSVRGHDYGYTF | TGTGCCTGGAGTGTCCGGGGGCATGACTATGGCTACACCTTC
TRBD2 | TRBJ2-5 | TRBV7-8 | CASSLLASGGSQETQYF | TGTGCCAGCAGCTTGCTCGCTAGCGGGGGGTCTCAAGAGACCCAGTACTTC
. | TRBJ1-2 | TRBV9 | CASRGQAINYGYTF | TGTGCCAGCAGGGGCCAGGCTATAAACTATGGCTACACCTTC
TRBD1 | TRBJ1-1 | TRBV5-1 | CASSLGDRVPEAFF | TGCGCCAGCAGCTTGGGGGACAGGGTGCCTGAAGCTTTCTTT
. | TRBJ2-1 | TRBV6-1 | CASSLLEFSYNEQFF | TGTGCCAGCAGTCTGTTAGAGTTCTCCTACAATGAGCAGTTCTTC